This section outlines one T cell receptor (beta chain) sequence together with its context. Seattle patients were enrolled during active infection and followed longitudinally. This sample is part of a study of blood T cell repertoires in COVID-19. Germline CDR1 SGHTA, CDR2 FQGNSA. This CDR3 has 15 residues. J was trimmed by 4 bases and V by 5 bases; bases with no gene match: 8. As handled by the study authors: Quantification of nucleated cells was approximated via reference gene primer amplification. Sequencing used immunoSEQ multiplex PCR; TCRdb keeps in-frame clones, though not all of them. The DNA was the basis for D and trimming; V, J and clone size are from that table. The sample lists 130,000 or so clones; 80% to 90% were seen once.

The gene calls are TRBV7-2 and TRBJ1-5; 7 bases map to TRBD1. The clonotype originates from a man between 60 and 70 years old with COVID-19, enrolled during active disease. Sequenced material: peripheral blood. CDR3 loop: CASSQEGTANQPQHF. The CDR3, as DNA: TGTGCCAGCAGCCAGGAGGGGACAGCTAATCAGCCCCAGCATTTT.